The 15 T cell receptor beta chains listed next were all sequenced from one sample in a study of siplizumab effects on memory and regulatory T cells (dated by TCRdb to about 2019). Libraries came from the immunoSEQ multiplex PCR assay. TCRdb provides this immuneACCESS table in a form limited to in-frame rearrangements. Some clones are lacking; in checked studies, under half of them reflect an unresolved V gene, and why the rest are absent is not known. The sample table records around 100,000 clones; around 90% of these occur just once. 12% of the sample is in the top ten clones. The sample consisted of non-Treg CD4+ T cells sorted from blood. What the cell subset or site label conveys for this sample: FACS-sorted unstimulated CD4+ non-regulatory T cells. These receptors all come from a human donor in good health.

V is TRBV4-2 and J is TRBJ1-1; 8 bases fit TRBD1. The CDR3 loop spans 13 amino acids. V lost 0 bases and J lost 8; bases outside the gene matches: 2. The germline V gene encodes CDR1 LGHNA and CDR2 YNFKEQ. Here the CDR3 DNA reads TGTGCCAGCAGCCAAGATAGGACAGGGGAAGCTTTCTTT. As protein: CASSQDRTGEAFF.

V is TRBV27 and J is TRBJ2-7; 10 bases are a match to TRBD2. CDR3 length: 14 amino acids. The ends lost 6 bases at V and 2 bases at J; junction bases unmatched: 4. Germline V CDR1 and CDR2: MNHEY, SMNVEV (reference sequence). In nucleotides, the CDR3 is TGTGCCAGCAGACTAGCGGGAAGCGCCTACGAGCAGTACTTC. Translating gives CASRLAGSAYEQYF.

The chain employs TRBV9 and TRBJ2-2, with D tentatively TRBD2 (5 bases). The germline V and J ends were trimmed by 1 base and 8 bases, with 9 bases remaining between them. Germline CDR1 is SGDLS and CDR2 is YYNGEE. CDR3 length equals 13 residues. Here the CDR3 reads CASSVNWRGELFF. DNA of the CDR3: TGTGCCAGCAGCGTAAATTGGAGGGGGGAGCTGTTTTTT.

The V and J genes are TRBV4-3 and TRBJ2-3, with 10 bases matching TRBD2. Germline V CDR1 and CDR2: LGHNA, YSLEER. CDR3 size: 16 residues. With 1 base clipped from V and 4 bases from J, the junction kept 5 bases outside the gene matches. The DNA of the CDR3 is TGCGCCAGCAGCCAAGGGGCTAGCGGGAGTCCAGATACGCAGTATTTT. Translation gives CASSQGASGSPDTQYF.

V usage is TRBV30 and J usage is TRBJ1-4, with 7 bases that match TRBD1. The J segment lost 4 bases and the V segment lost 2 bases, leaving 7 bases of the junction unmatched. There are 15 residues in the CDR3. Germline CDR1 and CDR2: GTSNPN and SVGIG (reference sequence). The CDR3 reads CAWSQQGLSNEKLFF. The CDR3 region has the DNA TGTGCCTGGAGTCAACAGGGGTTAAGTAATGAAAAACTGTTTTTT.

This chain joins TRBV11-2 and TRBJ2-5; D not resolved. Germline V gives CDR1 SGHAT, CDR2 FQNNGV. The V end was cut by 8 bases, the J end by 2 bases, with 9 bases between. The CDR3 has 12 amino acids. CDR3 DNA sequence: TGTGCCAGCCAAAAGCTTCAAGAGACCCAGTACTTC. This codes for CASQKLQETQYF. The variable domain in full, completed from reference TRBV11-2 and TRBJ2-5, reads EAGVAQSPRYKIIEKRQSVAFWCNPISGHATLYWYQQILGQGPKLLIQFQNNGVVDDSQLPKDRFSAERLKGVDSTLKIQPAKLEDSAVYLCASQKLQETQYFGPGTRLLVL.

The chain recombines TRBV5-5 with TRBJ1-2; maybe TRBD1 (6 bases). V was trimmed by 2 bases and J by 4 bases, leaving 21 bases between them. This CDR3 contains 17 residues. Germline V gives CDR1 SGHKS, CDR2 YYEKEE (reference sequence). As DNA, the CDR3 is TGTGCCAGCAGCTTCGGACAGTCACCCAAGCCGCTCTATGGCTACACCTTC. It encodes CASSFGQSPKPLYGYTF.

The chain uses TRBV19 and TRBJ1-4; 9 bases agree with TRBD1. Per the germline V gene, CDR1 is LNHDA and CDR2 is SQIVND (reference sequence). The V and J ends lost 4 bases and 8 bases, in that order; junction bases with no gene match: 8. The length of the CDR3 is 15 residues. CDR3 in amino acids: CASSTTGGAREKLFF. CDR3 coding DNA: TGTGCCAGTAGTACAACAGGGGGCGCTCGGGAAAAACTGTTTTTT.

The chain combines TRBV5-8 with TRBJ1-5; D is perhaps TRBD1 (6 bases). CDR1 SGHTS and CDR2 YDEGEE come from the germline V gene. CDR3 length equals 16 residues. Trimming removed 4 bases at V and 10 bases at J, with 24 bases between. The CDR3 here is CASSPGLDSRPGPQHF. Here the CDR3 DNA reads TGTGCCAGCAGCCCGGGCTTGGACAGTAGACCAGGTCCCCAGCATTTT.

This clone was counted once. V is TRBV7-3 and J is TRBJ2-5, with D possibly matching TRBD1 (5 bases). V was cut by 0 bases and J by 7 bases, with 9 bases left in between. This CDR3 comprises 13 residues. Germline CDR1 reads SGHTA; CDR2 reads FQGTGA. CDR3 residues: CASSLTGQGTQYF. In DNA form, the CDR3 reads TGTGCCAGCAGCTTAACTGGGCAGGGGACCCAGTACTTC.

The chain employs TRBV19 and TRBJ2-7; D is ambiguous. The CDR3 contains 14 residues. With 0 bases removed from V and 2 bases from J, the gap between germline ends came to 8 bases. The germline V gene has CDR1 LNHDA and CDR2 SQIVND (reference sequence). The CDR3 protein is CASSIDLLAYEQYF. CDR3 nucleotide sequence: TGTGCCAGTAGTATAGATCTCCTAGCCTACGAGCAGTACTTC. Filled out from reference TRBV19 and TRBJ2-7, the complete variable domain reads DGGITQSPKYLFRKEGQNVTLSCEQNLNHDAMYWYRQDPGQGLRLIYYSQIVNDFQKGDIAEGYSVSREKKESFPLTVTSAQKNPTAFYLCASSIDLLAYEQYFGPGTRLTVT.

This rearrangement joins TRBV28 to TRBJ1-1, with 7 nucleotides matching TRBD1. J lost 0 bases, V lost 11 bases, and 9 bases had no gene match. This CDR3 has 14 amino acids. The germline gives CDR1 MDHEN, CDR2 SYDVKM. The CDR3 coding sequence is TGTGCCGCCCTGAGGGGGCGCATGAACACTGAAGCTTTCTTT. Translation gives CAALRGRMNTEAFF.

This sequence joins TRBV7-2 and TRBJ2-7; D not certain. The length of the CDR3 is 11 residues. Trimming left V 2 bases short and J 3 bases short, with 2 bases between. The V gene's germline CDR1 is SGHTA and CDR2 FQGNSA. The DNA for the CDR3 is TGTGCCAGCAGCTTACGCTACGAGCAGTACTTC. Its translation is CASSLRYEQYF.

The J gene is TRBJ2-3, the V gene TRBV9; 12 bases fit TRBD2. This CDR3 is 21 amino acids long. V shed 4 bases and J 4 bases; nucleotides not matched to a gene: 22. Germline V gene data show CDR1 as SGDLS and CDR2 as YYNGEE. The CDR3 coding sequence is TGTGCCAGCAGCTCTGACCCAACAGGGCTAGCGGGAGGGCCAGAGGCAGATACGCAGTATTTT. Residues: CASSSDPTGLAGGPEADTQYF.

This clone was seen a single time. J is TRBJ2-7 and V is TRBV18, with 8 positions matching TRBD2. Unmatched junction bases numbered 5, after V lost 2 bases and J lost 2 bases. Germline V lookup: CDR1 KGHSH, CDR2 LQKENI. CDR3 length equals 15 residues. For the CDR3, the DNA is TGTGCCAGCTCACCAGGAGCGGGAGAGACCTACGAGCAGTACTTC. Protein product: CASSPGAGETYEQYF. Together with reference TRBV18 and TRBJ2-7, the CDR3 gives the full variable domain: NAGVMQNPRHLVRRRGQEARLRCSPMKGHSHVYWYRQLPEEGLKFMVYLQKENIIDESGMPKERFSAEFPKEGPSILRIQQVVRGDSAAYFCASSPGAGETYEQYFGPGTRLTVT.